This T cell receptor beta chain stems from a study of T cells in Graves' hyperthyroidism and ophthalmopathy. RNA transcripts provided the source from which TCR beta CDR3 regions were amplified. TCR CDR3 underwent first-round RT-PCR with the HTBI primer set. TCRdb recomputed calls from the multiplex PCR reads with MiXCR, one row per CDR3 protein. The sample carries under 350,000 distinct CDR3 sequences, roughly 21% recorded once. J lost 8 bases, V lost 7 bases, and 10 bases had no gene match. The CDR3 loop spans 14 amino acids. What was sequenced was blood. This TCR was recovered from a woman in her 50s with Graves' hyperthyroidism. The chain employs TRBV12-3 or TRBV12-4 and TRBJ1-4, with TRBD1 identical over 7 bases. The CDR3 DNA sequence: TGTGCCAGCACGTCGACAGGGTCACAAGAAAAACTGTTTTTT. Amino acid sequence: CASTSTGSQEKLFF.